Each of the 22 T cell receptor beta chains below was sequenced from the same sample in a study of T cell responses to AZD1222 COVID-19 vaccine. Sequencing used immunoSEQ multiplex PCR; TCRdb keeps in-frame clones, though not all of them. Among 150,000 to 200,000 clones listed, 85% to 95% were seen once. The material sequenced was peripheral blood, taken on day 0 of AZD1222 vaccination. These TCRs come from an adult in good health.

The V gene is TRBV19, the J gene TRBJ1-6, with D tentatively TRBD1 (5 bases). The CDR3 sequence is 16 residues long. V was trimmed by 6 bases and J by 4 bases, leaving 16 bases between them. CDR1 is LNHDA and CDR2 is SQIVND in the germline V gene (reference sequence). The CDR3 coding sequence is TGTGCCAGTAGGCCGATGAGCAGGGAATATAATTCACCCCTCCACTTT. This translates into CASRPMSREYNSPLHF. The full variable domain, with the rest looked up from reference TRBV19 and TRBJ1-6, is DGGITQSPKYLFRKEGQNVTLSCEQNLNHDAMYWYRQDPGQGLRLIYYSQIVNDFQKGDIAEGYSVSREKKESFPLTVTSAQKNPTAFYLCASRPMSREYNSPLHFGNGTRLTVT.

This chain uses TRBV5-1 with TRBJ2-3, with D possibly matching TRBD2 (6 bases). The CDR3 extends over 14 amino acids. The germline CDR1 and CDR2 sequences are SGHRS and YFSETQ. V was cut by 1 base and J by 3 bases, with 9 bases left in between. For the CDR3, the DNA is TGCGCCAGCAGCTTGCAGGGAGGTACAGATACGCAGTATTTT. Protein product: CASSLQGGTDTQYF.

This CDR3 reads CASSKSGATSGVNIQYF. CDR3 nucleotide sequence: TGTGCCAGCAGCAAATCCGGGGCGACTAGCGGGGTAAACATTCAGTACTTC. This chain connects TRBV21-1 to TRBJ2-4; the table's D call, TRBD2, was not checked against the DNA. TRBV21-1 is noted as a pseudogene. CDR3 length: 17 residues.

The rearrangement links TRBV3-1 (or the pseudogene TRBV3-2) to TRBJ2-3; D is ambiguous. CDR3 length equals 14 residues. Germline-derived CDR1 and CDR2 are LGHDT and YNNKEL (reference sequence). V was pared by 1 base and J by 2 bases, with 7 bases between. The CDR3 loop is CASSQVRHTDTQYF. The CDR3 nucleotides are TGTGCCAGCAGCCAAGTGCGGCACACAGATACGCAGTATTTT.

This clone has more than one count but fewer than ten. This chain uses TRBV16 with TRBJ1-1; maybe TRBD1 (5 bases). The CDR3 has 14 amino acids. With 3 bases removed from V and 0 bases from J, the gap between germline ends came to 8 bases. CDR1 and CDR2 from the germline V gene are KGHSY and FQNENV. In DNA form, the CDR3 reads TGTGCCAGCAGCCAGGGACCTCTGAACACTGAAGCTTTCTTT. This sequence encodes CASSQGPLNTEAFF.

V and J are TRBV6-1 and TRBJ1-4, with TRBD1 as a possible D gene (6 bases). The CDR3 runs to 15 residues. V lost 6 bases to trimming and J lost 7 bases, with 18 bases between them. Germline CDR1 and CDR2: MNHNS and SASEGT. The CDR3 loop is CASSSGRGLGEKLFF. The CDR3 region has the DNA TGTGCCAGCAGCTCCGGCAGGGGTTTGGGTGAAAAACTGTTTTTT.

The chain employs TRBV6-5 and TRBJ2-3, with 7 bases aligning to TRBD1. From germline, CDR1 is MNHEY and CDR2 SVGAGI. V gave up 11 bases and J gave up 10 bases; unmatched junction bases: 9. The CDR3 length is 11 residues. This CDR3 is CASRTGDPQYF. Here the CDR3 DNA reads TGTGCCTCAAGAACAGGGGACCCGCAGTATTTT.

This chain uses TRBV5-1 with TRBJ2-5; D is undetermined. The germline V gene encodes CDR1 SGHRS and CDR2 YFSETQ. This CDR3 spans 15 amino acids. The ends were cut back, 0 bases at V and 3 bases at J, with 12 bases in the middle. The CDR3 nucleotides are TGCGCCAGCAGCTTGGCCGGGCGAAGGGAAGAGACCCAGTACTTC. Amino acid sequence: CASSLAGRREETQYF.

In DNA, the CDR3 is TGTGCCAGCAGTACGGACAGGGGTGGCTACACCTTC. This gives the protein CASSTDRGGYTF. This rearrangement joins TRBV5-4 to TRBJ1-2; 9 nucleotides align to TRBD1. The CDR3 is 12 residues long. V lost 5 bases and J lost 7; bases outside the gene matches: 3. Germline CDR1 and CDR2: SGHNT and YYREEE (reference sequence). Looking up the rest from reference TRBV5-4 and TRBJ1-2 gives the full variable domain: ETGVTQSPTHLIKTRGQQVTLRCSSQSGHNTVSWYQQALGQGPQFIFQYYREEENGRGNFPPRFSGLQFPNYSSELNVNALELDDSALYLCASSTDRGGYTFGSGTRLTVV.

The V and J genes are TRBV7-2 and TRBJ1-1, with D perhaps TRBD1 (5 bases). This CDR3 contains 14 residues. CDR1 is SGHTA, CDR2 FQGNSA, per germline. Deletions cut 1 base from V and 7 bases from J, with 13 bases between. The CDR3 DNA reads TGTGCCAGCAGCTTAGTAAGGGCGGGGGATGAAGCTTTCTTT. Translated, it gives CASSLVRAGDEAFF. The full variable domain, rest sourced from reference TRBV7-2 and TRBJ1-1, is GAGVSQSPSNKVTEKGKDVELRCDPISGHTALYWYRQSLGQGLEFLIYFQGNSAPDKSGLPSDRFSAERTGGSVSTLTIQRTQQEDSAVYLCASSLVRAGDEAFFGQGTRLTVV.

As to this clone: At one end the junction does not follow the germline gene, possibly because of a read error. The chain uses TRBV19 and TRBJ1-5, with D hard to call. The CDR3 runs to 8 residues. Germline CDR1 and CDR2: LNHDA and SQIVND (reference sequence). This CDR3 is CASSFPGF. The CDR3 DNA is TGTGCCAGTAGTTTCCCGGGTTTT.

The chain couples TRBV23-1 to TRBJ1-2, with D possibly TRBD1 on 6 matching bases. TRBV23-1 is assigned to the ORF class and has an uncertain function. V gave up 4 bases and J gave up 7 bases, with 13 bases separating them. The CDR3 has 13 amino acids. DNA of the CDR3: TGCGCCAGCAGTCTTGCCAGGGGAGGTGGCTACACCTTC. It codes for CASSLARGGGYTF.

This rearrangement joins TRBV9 to TRBJ2-7, with D perhaps TRBD1 or TRBD2 (5 bases each). Trimming left V 0 bases short and J 3 bases short, with 10 bases between. CDR3 size: 14 residues. Germline V lookup: CDR1 SGDLS, CDR2 YYNGEE. The CDR3 DNA sequence: TGTGCCAGCAGCGTAGATTGGGGGAACTACGAGCAGTACTTC. Its protein product is CASSVDWGNYEQYF.

V gene TRBV3-1 (or the pseudogene TRBV3-2) combines with J gene TRBJ1-3, with D possibly being TRBD1 (5 bases). The germline CDR1 and CDR2 sequences are LGHDT and YNNKEL (reference sequence). V dropped 8 bases and J dropped 3 bases, with 17 bases sitting between them. CDR3 length: 15 amino acids. In nucleotides, the CDR3 is TGTGCCAGCGAAAGTAGAGGGGCAGGTGGAAACACCATATATTTT. Protein sequence: CASESRGAGGNTIYF.

In the case of this clone: Other DNA sequences in the same sample also yield this CDR3. The chain is built from TRBV27 and TRBJ1-5; D is unresolved. Germline loops: CDR1 MNHEY, CDR2 SMNVEV (reference sequence). The CDR3 totals 14 residues. V lost 6 bases and J lost 1, with 10 bases in between. Here the CDR3 DNA reads TGTGCCAGCAGCCCGGGCGTGAGCAATCAGCCCCAGCATTTT. It translates to CASSPGVSNQPQHF.

With respect to this clone: The sample carries other DNA sequences with the same CDR3. V is TRBV3-1 (or the pseudogene TRBV3-2) and J is TRBJ2-1; D remains unclear. The V end was cut by 1 base, the J end by 6 bases, with 4 bases between. Germline lookup yields CDR1 LGHDT and CDR2 YNNKEL (reference sequence). This CDR3 region has 12 residues. The CDR3, as DNA: TGTGCCAGCAGCCAAGCTAGCAATGAGCAGTTCTTC. Residues: CASSQASNEQFF.

The table lists this clone with a few counts. The gene calls are TRBV15 and TRBJ2-1, with 13 bases aligning to TRBD2. This CDR3 region has 15 residues. Germline V gives CDR1 LNHNV, CDR2 YYDKDF (reference sequence). Trimming removed 3 bases from V and 7 bases from J; junction bases left unmatched: 3. In nucleotides, the CDR3 is TGTGCCACCAGCAGGACTAGCGGGGGGTCGAATGAGCAGTTCTTC. It codes for CATSRTSGGSNEQFF.

This clone was observed once. CDR3 loop: CASSRGQLSSTDTQYF. CDR3 DNA sequence: TGCGCCAGCAGCCGCGGACAGTTAAGTAGCACAGATACGCAGTATTTT. V and J are TRBV4-1 and TRBJ2-3; D possibly corresponds to TRBD1 (6 bases). Germline V gene lookup returns CDR1 MGHRA and CDR2 YSYEKL. Trimming stripped 4 bases from V and 0 bases from J, with 14 bases between. The CDR3 is 16 residues long.

The rearrangement joins TRBV5-1 to TRBJ2-5, with D hard to call. The V and J ends lost 1 base and 2 bases respectively, with 9 bases between them. This CDR3 spans 14 amino acids. CDR1 is SGHRS, CDR2 YFSETQ, per germline. In nucleotides, the CDR3 is TGCGCCAGCAGCTTGCTTAGGGTTCAAGAGACCCAGTACTTC. Its translation is CASSLLRVQETQYF.

V is TRBV2 and J is TRBJ1-6; 8 bases agree with TRBD1. In germline, CDR1 is SNHLY, CDR2 FYNNEI. The CDR3 has 15 residues. With 4 bases clipped from V and 8 bases from J, the junction kept 7 bases outside the gene matches. CDR3 region: CASSARTGRDSPLHF. DNA for the CDR3: TGTGCCAGCAGTGCCCGGACAGGGCGAGATTCACCCCTCCACTTT.

This clone was detected once. V usage is TRBV25-1 and J usage is TRBJ2-4; no definite D call. The CDR3 has 13 residues. Germline V gives CDR1 MGHDK, CDR2 SYGVNS. V lost 7 bases, J lost 0 bases, and 7 bases lay in between. The CDR3, as DNA: TGTGCCAGCATCGACGGAGCCAAAAACATTCAGTACTTC. This gives the protein CASIDGAKNIQYF.

The V and J genes are TRBV10-3 and TRBJ1-1; D might be TRBD1 (6 bases). Trimming removed 4 bases from V and 4 bases from J, with 7 bases in between. Germline-derived CDR1 and CDR2 are ENHRY and SYGVKD. This CDR3 region has 12 residues. Written as DNA, the CDR3 is TGTGCCATCAGTGGAGGGGGCACTGAAGCTTTCTTT. This encodes CAISGGGTEAFF.